The rows below give T cell receptor beta chains drawn from one sample of a study of T cells in Graves' hyperthyroidism and ophthalmopathy. From the multiplex PCR reads, TCRdb called clonotypes with MiXCR, one entry per CDR3 protein. This table has hundreds of thousands of distinct CDR3 sequences, approximately 19% appearing once. Sequencing was performed on blood. All receptors derive from a woman aged 18-30 years with Graves' hyperthyroidism. Each CDR3 is given with its conserved first and last residue. Size is omitted from some rows. Given values are once, few, many or a class for expanded clones.

>TRBJ1-1|NA|TRBV7-2
CASSLWYTEAFF
>TRBJ2-5|NA|TRBV15
CATSRPRTSGGDLETQYF
>TRBJ1-5|few|TRBV12-3/TRBV12-4
CASSFGRPGFNQPQHF
>TRBJ2-3|NA|TRBV2
CASSEVSGGASTDTQYF
>TRBJ2-5|many|TRBV27
CASSLLGRETQYF
>TRBJ2-5|many|TRBV3-1
CASSQEAGGPETQYF
>TRBJ2-7|few|TRBV27
CASSRGLAFSYEQYF
>TRBJ1-1|NA|TRBV10-2
CASGDGRHTEAFF
>TRBJ2-7|many|TRBV11-2
CASSWGLAGLQYF
>TRBJ2-7|NA|TRBV12-3/TRBV12-4
CASSPHRQGSYEQYF
>TRBJ2-7|few|TRBV6-4
CASGAKGPYEQYF
>TRBJ2-3|many|TRBV12-3/TRBV12-4
CASSPGTSGGNTDTQYF
>TRBJ1-3|NA|TRBV28
CASSLRTTGRNTIYF
>TRBJ1-1|many|TRBV6-2/TRBV6-3
CASSYSNRGETEAFF
>TRBJ2-4|many|TRBV6-4
CASTYGGQVLDIQYF
>TRBJ2-7|many|TRBV15
CATSRDWYSSYEQYF
>TRBJ2-7|many|TRBV6-5
CASSYGPGLEQYF
>TRBJ2-2|many|TRBV24-1
CATSDPTGMGTGELFF
>TRBJ2-7|few|TRBV6-5
CASSYGGSYYEQYF
>TRBJ2-5|many|TRBV6-1
CATRAGETQYF
>TRBJ2-5|NA|TRBV5-1
CASKVGMAEETQYF
>TRBJ1-1|many|TRBV20-1
CSAPGGQVRVGTEAFF
>TRBJ2-7|many|TRBV12-3/TRBV12-4
CASTRTKNYEQYF
>TRBJ2-5|many|TRBV20-1
CSALSGGDHQETQYF
>TRBJ2-2|many|TRBV5-1
CASSLERFNTGELFF
>TRBJ2-5|many|TRBV9
CASSPGTSGGKSQETQYF
>TRBJ1-2|NA|TRBV11-1
CASSLARRGQQGARRSGYTF
>TRBJ1-2|few|TRBV4-1
CASSPLRAGVNYGYTF
>TRBJ1-5|NA|TRBV15
CATSRDSYVSNQPQHF
>TRBJ1-2|many|TRBV27
CASRPRQETNYGYTF
>TRBJ1-2|few|TRBV6-5
CASSSLRGEPRNYGYTF
>TRBJ2-5|many|TRBV28
CASSLDSGGKETQYF
>TRBJ1-2|many|TRBV6-4
CASNKVPAQNENYGYTF
>TRBJ1-2|many|TRBV12-3/TRBV12-4
CASSPPGTGTDGYTF
>TRBJ1-3|many|TRBV12-3/TRBV12-4
CASERVTGNTIYF
>TRBJ1-1|once|TRBV27
CASSLWGQGLTKGEAFF
>TRBJ1-1|many|TRBV2
CASTVFRNTEAFF
>TRBJ1-2|many|TRBV11-2
CASSLFGRWGTGENNGYTF
>TRBJ2-7|NA|TRBV5-1
CASSPRDRGLPEQYF
>TRBJ2-5|many|TRBV5-6
CASSGDLETQYF
>TRBJ2-1|many|TRBV20-1
CSAQTSGGAFNEQFF
>TRBJ1-1|many|TRBV12-3/TRBV12-4
CASSVDGTGAFF
>TRBJ1-5|many|TRBV20-1
CSARDQGAYSNQPQHF
>TRBJ1-1|many|TRBV15
CATSRGQGDTEAFF
>TRBJ2-7|many|TRBV6-5
CASSYLGRSLYEQYF
>TRBJ2-5|NA|TRBV15
CATSRDQGLAVETQYF
>TRBJ1-1|many|TRBV12-3/TRBV12-4
CASSLSNGWTEAFF
>TRBJ1-5|many|TRBV7-9
CASSSEDRASNQPQHF
>TRBJ2-4|few|TRBV10-3
CAISEGADIQYF
>TRBJ2-7|many|TRBV12-3/TRBV12-4
CASSPRGDEQYF
>TRBJ1-3|many|TRBV20-1
CSAAYKRAGNTIYF
>TRBJ2-7|many|TRBV29-1
CSVEGGTYEQYF
>TRBJ2-2|many|TRBV5-1
CASSKDTPNTGELFF